This TCR beta chain was sequenced during a study of cytomegalovirus exposure and HLA in healthy donors. Germline lookup yields CDR1 MNHEY and CDR2 SMNVEV (reference sequence). The CDR3 covers 15 residues. The trim removed 3 bases at V and 3 bases at J, leaving 5 bases unmatched. Details on this clone: Its specificity is not known.

The PCR used 60 Vbeta and 13 Jbeta primers. TCRdb's table, derived via immunoSEQ multiplex PCR, lists solely in-frame clones and lacks some. The data show roughly 180,000 clones, roughly three quarters seen once. Study conclusions and caveats: Analysis was carried out at a later point, and it linked a missense DCLRE1C variant to TCR beta V- and J-gene trimming. TCR beta sequences numbering 15,000 to 20,000 were associated with HLA alleles at 0.05 false discovery rate in a later analysis.

The receptor was isolated from a male donor in good health and CMV-seronegative. Source material: PBMCs. The chain links TRBV27 to TRBJ1-5, with 7 bases that match TRBD1. CDR3 region: CASSLATGPNQPQHF. CDR3 nucleotide sequence: TGTGCCAGCAGTTTGGCGACAGGGCCCAATCAGCCCCAGCATTTT.